The subject of this entry is one T cell receptor (beta chain). The CDR3 runs to 14 residues. J lost 4 bases, V lost 5 bases, and 2 bases had no gene match. Germline values: CDR1 SGHTA, CDR2 FQGNSA. Repertoires were generated with immunoSEQ multiplex PCR, while TCRdb's copy carries only in-frame clones and drops some. Of roughly 70,000 clones in the sample, 80% to 90% were seen once. This record comes from a study of blood T cell repertoires in COVID-19. Sample: peripheral blood. The V call is TRBV7-2, the J call TRBJ2-7; 13 nucleotides line up with TRBD2. The sequence derives from a woman of 80 years or more with active COVID-19. CDR3 nucleotide sequence: TGTGCCAGCAGCCCGGGACTAGCGGGGTACGAGCAGTACTTC. Translated, it gives CASSPGLAGYEQYF.